This TCR beta chain was captured in a study of PD-1 blockade in classical Hodgkin lymphoma. Looking at the study overall: Nivolumab 3 mg/kg was given intravenously every 2 weeks. Findings of the study overall: In CD4+ cells, TCR diversity went up significantly by C4D1, but in CD8+ cells it did not. What drove the repertoire differences, possibly disease activity or prior therapy, has not been defined. Similar baseline diversity was found in complete responders and newly diagnosed patients.

Method: immunoSEQ multiplex PCR; TCRdb's copy keeps in-frame clones and lacks some. The data show about 62,000 clones, about 87% seen once. About this clone: The antigen is not known.

V lost 4 bases and J lost 6, with 14 bases in between. This CDR3 contains 14 residues. The germline CDR1 and CDR2 sequences are SGHKS and YYEKEE (reference sequence). Each and every patient relapsed after autologous stem cell transplantation, and patients got differing brentuximab vedotin exposure. This receptor was obtained from a human donor with classical Hodgkin lymphoma. The chain combines TRBV5-5 with TRBJ2-1; a possible D gene is TRBD2 (5 bases). Sequenced here: peripheral blood mononuclear cells (PBMCs), sampled at baseline. CDR3 coding DNA: TGTGCCAGCAGCCCCGTTTCGGGAAGCAATGAGCAGTTCTTC. It specifies CASSPVSGSNEQFF.